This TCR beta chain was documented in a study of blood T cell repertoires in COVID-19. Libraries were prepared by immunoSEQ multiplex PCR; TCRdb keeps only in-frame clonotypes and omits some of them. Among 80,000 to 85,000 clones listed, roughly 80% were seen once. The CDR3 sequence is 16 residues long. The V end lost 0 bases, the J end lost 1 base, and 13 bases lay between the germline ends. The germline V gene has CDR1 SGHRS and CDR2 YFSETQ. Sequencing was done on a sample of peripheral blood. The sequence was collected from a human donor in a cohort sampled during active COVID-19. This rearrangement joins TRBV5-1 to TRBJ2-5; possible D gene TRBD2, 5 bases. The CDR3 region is CASSLELVGVQETQYF. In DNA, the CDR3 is TGCGCCAGCAGCTTGGAGTTAGTCGGGGTCCAAGAGACCCAGTACTTC.